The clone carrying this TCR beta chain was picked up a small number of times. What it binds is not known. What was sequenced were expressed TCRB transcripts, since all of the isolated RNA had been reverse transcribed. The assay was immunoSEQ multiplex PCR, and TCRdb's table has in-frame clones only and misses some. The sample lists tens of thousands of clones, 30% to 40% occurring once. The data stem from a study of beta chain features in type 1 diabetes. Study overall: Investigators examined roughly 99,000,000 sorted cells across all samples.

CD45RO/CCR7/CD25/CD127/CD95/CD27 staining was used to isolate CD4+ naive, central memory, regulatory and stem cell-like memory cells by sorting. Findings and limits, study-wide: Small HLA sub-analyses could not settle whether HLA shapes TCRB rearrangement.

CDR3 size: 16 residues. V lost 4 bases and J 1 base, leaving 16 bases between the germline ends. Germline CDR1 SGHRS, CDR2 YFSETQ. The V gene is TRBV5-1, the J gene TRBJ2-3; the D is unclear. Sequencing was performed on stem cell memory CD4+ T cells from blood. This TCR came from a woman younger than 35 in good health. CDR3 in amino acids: CASSLESRQGTDTQYF. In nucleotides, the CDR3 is TGCGCCAGCAGCCTGGAATCCCGGCAGGGCACAGATACGCAGTATTTT.